This T cell receptor (beta chain) is drawn from a study of blood T cell repertoires in COVID-19. In Cohort 3, a recovered donor had either two negative PCRs, clearance, or symptom resolution. Authors' processing steps: How many nucleated cells were present was estimated from reference gene primer amplification. Method: immunoSEQ multiplex PCR; TCRdb's copy keeps in-frame clones and lacks some. That table is the source of V, J and clone size, and D and trimming were worked out from the DNA. This table has about 64,000 clones, 88% appearing once. This CDR3 has 15 amino acids. Germline V gives CDR1 SNHLY, CDR2 FYNNEI. V shed 4 bases, J shed 2 bases, and the junction held 5 bases outside the gene matches.

The material sequenced was PBMCs or T cells enriched from blood (not recorded which). The chain employs TRBV2 and TRBJ2-1; TRBD1 matches 7 bases. The clonotype comes from a woman between 35 and 50 years old who had recovered from COVID-19. CDR3 DNA sequence: TGTGCCAGCAGTGCCGGGACAGAAACCTACAATGAGCAGTTCTTC. This sequence encodes CASSAGTETYNEQFF.